Presented here are 30 T cell receptor beta chains from one specimen sequenced in a study of cytomegalovirus exposure and HLA in healthy donors. Both 60 Vbeta primers and 13 Jbeta primers went into the PCR. Generated by immunoSEQ multiplex PCR, the TCRdb table keeps only in-frame clones and is missing some. The sample yields 150,000 to 200,000 clones, more than 75% seen once. Sequencing was carried out using PBMCs. The origin of the receptors is a girl aged 10-17 years in good health and CMV-seropositive.

This sequence joins TRBV28 and TRBJ2-7, with a possible D match to TRBD2 (7 bases). The length of the CDR3 is 16 residues. Trimming took 4 bases from V and 0 from J, leaving 16 bases between them. CDR1 is MDHEN and CDR2 is SYDVKM in the germline V gene. CDR3 loop: CASSSPGGGNSYEQYF. CDR3 DNA sequence: TGTGCCAGCAGTTCCCCGGGGGGCGGTAACTCCTACGAGCAGTACTTC. The whole variable domain, filled in from reference TRBV28 and TRBJ2-7, reads DVKVTQSSRYLVKRTGEKVFLECVQDMDHENMFWYRQDPGLGLRLIYFSYDVKMKEKGDIPEGYSVSREKKERFSLILESASTNQTSMYLCASSSPGGGNSYEQYFGPGTRLTVT.

This sequence joins TRBV9 and TRBJ1-1, with 9 bases lining up with TRBD1. The CDR3 consists of 15 residues. The germline gives CDR1 SGDLS, CDR2 YYNGEE. Unmatched junction bases numbered 7, after V lost 4 bases and J lost 3 bases. The CDR3 DNA reads TGTGCCAGCAGCCCCCGGGACAGGGATGACACTGAAGCTTTCTTT. This encodes CASSPRDRDDTEAFF. Filled out from reference TRBV9 and TRBJ1-1, the complete variable domain reads DSGVTQTPKHLITATGQRVTLRCSPRSGDLSVYWYQQSLDQGLQFLIQYYNGEERAKGNILERFSAQQFPDLHSELNLSSLELGDSALYFCASSPRDRDDTEAFFGQGTRLTVV.

The rearrangement joins TRBV30 to TRBJ2-7; a weak D match, TRBD2 (5 bases). CDR3 length: 14 residues. V was cut by 2 bases and J by 5 bases, with 16 bases left in between. CDR1 GTSNPN and CDR2 SVGIG come from the germline V gene (reference sequence). Written as DNA, the CDR3 is TGTGCCTGGAGTCGGGGTAGCTCTGTCGACGAGCAGTACTTC. As protein: CAWSRGSSVDEQYF. The full variable domain, in which reference TRBV30 and TRBJ2-7 provide the parts outside the CDR3, is SQTIHQWPATLVQPVGSPLSLECTVEGTSNPNLYWYRQAAGRGLQLLFYSVGIGQISSEVPQNLSASRPQDRQFILSSKKLLLSDSGFYLCAWSRGSSVDEQYFGPGTRLTVT.

The chain employs TRBV30 and TRBJ1-5; the match to TRBD1 covers 9 bases. The CDR3 length is 18 residues. The junction had 11 bases not matched to a gene; V was cut back by 1 base and J by 1 base. Germline values: CDR1 GTSNPN, CDR2 SVGIG (reference sequence). CDR3 bases: TGTGCCTGGAGTGGGAACAGGGGGCCCGGATTAAGCAATCAGCCCCAGCATTTT. Encoded protein: CAWSGNRGPGLSNQPQHF.

This sequence joins TRBV5-1 and TRBJ2-7, with TRBD2 identical over 9 bases. The V gene's germline CDR1 is SGHRS and CDR2 YFSETQ. The length of the CDR3 is 15 residues. Trimming cost V 1 base and J 0 bases; bases outside gene matches: 2. The CDR3 region is CASSLYSGSSYEQYF. CDR3 coding DNA: TGCGCCAGCAGCTTGTATAGCGGGAGCTCCTACGAGCAGTACTTC.

The CDR3 bases are TGCAGCGTTGGCAGGAATTGGGATGAGCAGTTCTTC. This encodes CSVGRNWDEQFF. The chain uses TRBV29-1 and TRBJ2-1, with D uncertain. Germline loops: CDR1 SQVTM, CDR2 ANQGSEA. This CDR3 is built from 12 residues. Trimming took off 4 bases at V and 8 bases at J, with 12 bases between the two ends.

The chain combines TRBV19 with TRBJ2-2; 10 bases map to TRBD1. The CDR3 is made up of 14 amino acids. Germline V gives CDR1 LNHDA, CDR2 SQIVND (reference sequence). V trimming: 8 bases; J trimming: 0 bases; junction bases outside the gene matches: 0. DNA for the CDR3: TGTGCCAGTGGACAGGGGGCGAACACCGGGGAGCTGTTTTTT. Translating gives CASGQGANTGELFF.

This clone was seen only a few times. This chain uses TRBV2 with TRBJ1-1; maybe TRBD1 (5 bases). The length of the CDR3 is 13 residues. V lost 5 bases to trimming and J lost 1 base, with 8 bases between them. Germline assignment: CDR1 SNHLY and CDR2 FYNNEI. The CDR3 region is CASSTDRNTEAFF. The CDR3 bases are TGTGCCAGCAGTACCGACAGGAACACTGAAGCTTTCTTT.

The rearrangement uses TRBV5-1 and TRBJ1-1, with a possible D match to TRBD1 (5 bases). V was trimmed by 7 bases and J by 1 base, leaving 17 bases between them. CDR3 length: 15 amino acids. The germline CDR1 and CDR2 sequences are SGHRS and YFSETQ. The chain's CDR3 is CASCSGEVRNTEAFF. CDR3 DNA: TGCGCCAGCTGTTCGGGGGAGGTTAGGAACACTGAAGCTTTCTTT.

This chain links TRBV6-6 with TRBJ2-2; 8 bases line up with TRBD2. Germline V lookup: CDR1 MNHNY, CDR2 SVGAGI (reference sequence). Germline trimming cut 5 bases from V and 3 bases from J; bases unmatched to any gene: 5. The CDR3 length is 15 residues. Here the CDR3 reads CASSPGTSYTGELFF. Here the CDR3 DNA reads TGTGCCAGCAGTCCCGGGACTAGTTACACCGGGGAGCTGTTTTTT.

This clone came up a few times. This chain links TRBV6-5 with TRBJ2-3, with unresolved D. The CDR3 length is 11 residues. CDR1 and CDR2 (germline): MNHEY, SVGAGI. Trimming pared 10 bases from V and 5 bases from J, leaving 10 bases between. In DNA form, the CDR3 reads TGTGCCACCACACGGGTAGATACGCAGTATTTT. Amino acid sequence: CATTRVDTQYF.

The V gene is TRBV29-1, the J gene TRBJ1-2; D might be TRBD1 (6 bases). The V end lost 3 bases, the J end lost 8 bases, and 16 bases lay between the germline ends. This CDR3 contains 13 residues. Germline V lookup: CDR1 SQVTM, CDR2 ANQGSEA. This CDR3 reads CSVEAEGGWGYTF. CDR3 bases: TGCAGCGTTGAGGCAGAAGGGGGTTGGGGCTACACCTTC. Full variable domain (remainder filled in from reference TRBV29-1 and TRBJ1-2): SAVISQKPSRDICQRGTSLTIQCQVDSQVTMMFWYRQQPGQSLTLIATANQGSEATYESGFVIDKFPISRPNLTFSTLTVSNMSPEDSSIYLCSVEAEGGWGYTFGSGTRLTVV.

Remarks on this clone: A read error may produce the germline difference seen at one junction end. This chain uses TRBV7-7 with TRBJ2-2; D remains unclear. This CDR3 has 16 amino acids. Germline V gives CDR1 SSHAT, CDR2 FNYEAQ (reference sequence). The CDR3 nucleotides read TGTGCTAGCAGCTTTCAACACGGAGCGAACACCGGGGAGCTGTTTTTT. This codes for CASSFQHGANTGELFF.

This chain connects TRBV7-9 to TRBJ2-7; D may be TRBD2 (5 bases). Germline V lookup: CDR1 SEHNR, CDR2 FQNEAQ (reference sequence). V lost 1 base to trimming and J lost 2 bases, with 18 bases between them. The CDR3 runs to 17 residues. The DNA of the CDR3 is TGTGCCAGCAGCTTAGTGGGTGACGGGGTGTTAGCCTACGAGCAGTACTTC. Its protein is CASSLVGDGVLAYEQYF. Based on the CDR3 plus reference TRBV7-9 and TRBJ2-7, the full variable domain is DTGVSQNPRHKITKRGQNVTFRCDPISEHNRLYWYRQTLGQGPEFLTYFQNEAQLEKSRLLSDRFSAERPKGSFSTLEIQRTEQGDSAMYLCASSLVGDGVLAYEQYFGPGTRLTVT.

V is TRBV7-2 and J is TRBJ2-3, with D unclear. Germline V lookup: CDR1 SGHTA, CDR2 FQGNSA. The CDR3 totals 13 residues. The germline V and J ends were trimmed by 1 base and 2 bases, with 4 bases remaining between them. CDR3 loop: CASSLDNTDTQYF. For the CDR3, the DNA is TGTGCCAGCAGCTTAGATAACACAGATACGCAGTATTTT.

The gene calls are TRBV5-6 and TRBJ1-3; D possibly corresponds to TRBD1 (5 bases). The V gene lost 1 base and the J gene lost 4 bases, with 15 bases spanning the gap. The CDR3 is 16 residues long. In germline, CDR1 is SGHDT, CDR2 YYEEEE. CDR3: CASSLYRRNRGNTIYF. The CDR3 DNA sequence: TGTGCCAGCAGCTTGTACAGGCGAAACCGGGGAAACACCATATATTTT.

The chain uses TRBV5-4 and TRBJ2-1; 16 positions match TRBD2. The CDR3 runs to 18 residues. J lost 3 bases, V lost 3 bases, and 6 bases had no gene match. Germline lookup yields CDR1 SGHNT and CDR2 YYREEE (reference sequence). Here the CDR3 DNA reads TGTGCCAGCAGCTCCTATGGGACTAGCGGGAGGGTCTACAATGAGCAGTTCTTC. Protein sequence: CASSSYGTSGRVYNEQFF.

The chain is built from TRBV6-5 and TRBJ1-1; no clear D. Germline CDR1 MNHEY, CDR2 SVGAGI. Trimming removed 3 bases at V and 7 bases at J, with 9 bases between. The CDR3 runs to 12 residues. This chain's CDR3 is CASSYRFGEAFF. In nucleotides, the CDR3 is TGTGCCAGCAGTTATAGATTTGGTGAAGCTTTCTTT.

The chain carries TRBV5-4 and TRBJ2-7; TRBD1 agrees at 8 bases. CDR1 and CDR2 (germline): SGHNT, YYREEE (reference sequence). The CDR3 contains 14 residues. The V segment lost 5 bases and the J segment 7 bases; nucleotides outside the gene matches: 11. CDR3 in DNA: TGTGCCAGCAGAGCCGACAGGGGTTCAAGGGAGCAGTACTTC. Translating gives CASRADRGSREQYF.

This sequence joins TRBV6-6 and TRBJ2-7; perhaps TRBD2 as D (5 bases). Germline CDR1 is MNHNY and CDR2 is SVGAGI (reference sequence). This CDR3 spans 13 amino acids. The germline V and J ends were trimmed by 8 bases and 0 bases, with 11 bases remaining between them. CDR3 DNA: TGTGCCAGCGGAGCGGTGCGCTCCTACGAGCAGTACTTC. Protein product: CASGAVRSYEQYF.

The chain joins TRBV27 to TRBJ2-1, with a tentative D call TRBD2 (7 bases). The CDR3 has 19 amino acids. V lost 4 bases to trimming and J lost 7 bases, with 29 bases between them. Looked up from germline, CDR1 is MNHEY and CDR2 is SMNVEV (reference sequence). The CDR3 DNA follows: TGTGCCAGCAGTTGGCGCCCAGGGACGTGGGCGGGGGCGGAAAATGAGCAGTTCTTC. Protein: CASSWRPGTWAGAENEQFF.

The chain employs TRBV28 and TRBJ2-1; TRBD2 might be the D (6 bases). Trimming removed 3 bases at V and 10 bases at J, with 16 bases between. Germline V gives CDR1 MDHEN, CDR2 SYDVKM. The CDR3 loop spans 14 amino acids. The CDR3 loop is CASSLWLLAREQFF. The CDR3 bases are TGTGCCAGCAGTTTGTGGTTACTAGCACGAGAGCAGTTCTTC.

The genes are TRBV5-4 and TRBJ2-2; 7 positions agree with TRBD1. Germline V lookup: CDR1 SGHNT, CDR2 YYREEE (reference sequence). V was pared by 2 bases and J by 4 bases, with 11 bases of the junction left unmatched. The CDR3 is made up of 17 amino acids. For the CDR3, the DNA is TGTGCCAGCAGCTTATCGGCAGGGGGTGTGGGCACCGGGGAGCTGTTTTTT. Residues: CASSLSAGGVGTGELFF. Variable domain in full (rest from reference TRBV5-4 and TRBJ2-2): ETGVTQSPTHLIKTRGQQVTLRCSSQSGHNTVSWYQQALGQGPQFIFQYYREEENGRGNFPPRFSGLQFPNYSSELNVNALELDDSALYLCASSLSAGGVGTGELFFGEGSRLTVL.

The rearrangement uses TRBV21-1 and TRBJ1-5; the table's D call of TRBD1 was not tested on the DNA. TRBV21-1 is annotated as a pseudogene. The CDR3 extends over 16 amino acids. This CDR3 is CASSKGGQGEIQPQHF. Here the CDR3 DNA reads TGTGCCAGCAGCAAAGGAGGACAGGGAGAAATTCAGCCCCAGCATTTT.

The chain joins TRBV19 to TRBJ1-2; 9 nucleotides align to TRBD1. V lost 3 bases and J lost 8; bases outside the gene matches: 7. This CDR3 has 14 amino acids. Germline lookup yields CDR1 LNHDA and CDR2 SQIVND (reference sequence). The CDR3 protein is CASSIGQGLLGYTF. For the CDR3, the DNA is TGTGCCAGTAGTATTGGACAGGGGTTATTGGGCTACACCTTC.

V and J are TRBV11-2 and TRBJ2-2; D ambiguous. The V end lost 1 base, the J end lost 5 bases, and 17 bases lay between the germline ends. The length of the CDR3 is 17 residues. Germline V gene data show CDR1 as SGHAT and CDR2 as FQNNGV. The CDR3 DNA sequence: TGTGCCAGCAGCTTAGTTGGCGGCGGCTTGGAGACCGGGGAGCTGTTTTTT. Residues: CASSLVGGGLETGELFF. Supplemented by reference TRBV11-2 and TRBJ2-2, the full variable domain reads EAGVAQSPRYKIIEKRQSVAFWCNPISGHATLYWYQQILGQGPKLLIQFQNNGVVDDSQLPKDRFSAERLKGVDSTLKIQPAKLEDSAVYLCASSLVGGGLETGELFFGEGSRLTVL.

The CDR3 is CASSLPMGQGAYGYTF. Here the CDR3 DNA reads TGTGCCAGCAGTCTCCCGATGGGACAGGGGGCCTATGGCTACACCTTC. This chain connects TRBV28 to TRBJ1-2; 12 bases align to TRBD1. The V gene end was trimmed by 5 bases and the J gene end by 4 bases; junction bases not matched to a gene: 8. The CDR3 contains 16 residues. Per germline, CDR1 MDHEN and CDR2 SYDVKM.

V is TRBV11-2 and J is TRBJ2-7; TRBD2 might be the D (6 bases). Germline V gene data show CDR1 as SGHAT and CDR2 as FQNNGV. Trimming left V 3 bases short and J 1 base short, with 13 bases between. The CDR3 contains 15 residues. The CDR3 loop reads CASSFVSGASYEQYF. The CDR3 DNA sequence: TGTGCCAGCAGCTTTGTGTCGGGAGCGTCCTACGAGCAGTACTTC.

This rearrangement joins TRBV10-3 to TRBJ2-7; 7 nucleotides agree with TRBD1. After removal of 0 bases from V and 7 bases from J, the junction contained 9 bases not matched to a gene. Germline V gives CDR1 ENHRY, CDR2 SYGVKD. This CDR3 is 15 amino acids long. This CDR3 reads CAISESSGTVQEQYF. DNA of the CDR3: TGTGCCATCAGTGAGTCGTCGGGGACAGTTCAAGAGCAGTACTTC.

V gene TRBV4-1 combines with J gene TRBJ2-7; D gene unclear. Germline loops: CDR1 MGHRA, CDR2 YSYEKL. V lost 0 bases and J lost 5, with 11 bases in between. This CDR3 spans 14 amino acids. The CDR3 loop reads CASSQDQAKNEQYF. As DNA, the CDR3 is TGCGCCAGCAGCCAAGATCAGGCTAAAAACGAGCAGTACTTC.